These 12 T cell receptor beta chains originate from one sample sequenced in a study of T cell repertoires in cytomegalovirus infection (dated by TCRdb to the late 2010s). TCRdb lists the instrument as Illumina HiSeq 1500. TCRdb applied fastp at Q25 and MiXCR to the public reads, then kept only in-frame beta chains. Rows merge per CDR3 protein into single entries with the most common DNA and genes. This sample lists about 460,000 distinct CDR3 sequences; around 11% were detected once. The ten largest make up roughly a tenth of the sample. The sample comprised PBMCs. These receptors were taken from a human donor in good health (CMV status not recorded). Some clones in this sample may be carry-over from other donors' samples.

The chain recombines TRBV20-1 with TRBJ1-2; D is unclear. CDR1 DFQATT and CDR2 SNEGSKA come from the germline V gene (reference sequence). V was clipped by 6 bases and J by 6 bases, with 11 bases between them. CDR3 length: 11 amino acids. CDR3: CSASGYDGYTF. CDR3 nucleotides: TGCAGTGCATCGGGGTATGATGGCTACACCTTC.

This clonotype showed up many times. V gene TRBV5-1 combines with J gene TRBJ2-2; D may be TRBD1 (5 bases). CDR3 length equals 18 residues. Germline CDR1 SGHRS, CDR2 YFSETQ. V shed 3 bases and J shed 5 bases, with 23 bases lying between them. CDR3 DNA sequence: TGCGCCAGCAGCTCAATTGATTCAGGGTTCGAATTGACCGGGGAGCTGTTTTTT. Translating gives CASSSIDSGFELTGELFF.

The sample holds many counts of this clonotype. This sequence joins TRBV12-3 or TRBV12-4 and TRBJ1-1; 7 bases match TRBD1. The CDR3 covers 13 residues. V shed 7 bases and J 6 bases; nucleotides not matched to a gene: 8. The CDR3 sequence: CASTPGTVPEAFF. In DNA, the CDR3 is TGTGCCAGCACCCCTGGGACAGTCCCTGAAGCTTTCTTT.

The chain combines TRBV6-5 with TRBJ2-1, with D possibly called TRBD1 or TRBD2 (7 bases each). V lost 2 bases to trimming and J lost 10 bases, with 24 bases between them. In germline, CDR1 is MNHEY, CDR2 SVGAGI. The CDR3 is 17 amino acids. CDR3 protein: CASSYGGGATGAGEQFF. The DNA for the CDR3 is TGTGCCAGCAGTTACGGGGGGGGTGCTACAGGGGCGGGGGAGCAGTTCTTC.

This clonotype was seen repeatedly, ten times or more. CDR3 nucleotides: TGTGCCAGCAGCTTGGGACTGACAGGATCCGGGGCAGATACGCAGTATTTT. As protein: CASSLGLTGSGADTQYF. The J gene is TRBJ2-3, the V gene TRBV5-6, with D perhaps matching TRBD1 (6 bases). CDR3 length: 17 residues. CDR1 SGHDT and CDR2 YYEEEE come from the germline V gene. Trimming cost V 0 bases and J 4 bases, with 18 bases left between them.

This clonotype was picked up one time. This rearrangement joins TRBV7-2 to TRBJ2-1; no clear D gene. The CDR3 consists of 13 residues. Germline V gives CDR1 SGHTA, CDR2 FQGNSA. V was pared by 1 base and J by 8 bases, with 9 bases between. The CDR3 sequence is CASSLGFRDEQFF. The CDR3 DNA follows: TGTGCCAGCAGCTTAGGGTTTCGGGATGAGCAGTTCTTC.

This clonotype was picked up many times. The gene calls are TRBV19 and TRBJ1-2; D gene unclear. Per the germline V gene, CDR1 is LNHDA and CDR2 is SQIVND (reference sequence). The length of the CDR3 is 14 residues. Between the trimmed V and J ends, which lost 8 bases and 2 bases, there was a span of 15 bases. CDR3 protein: CASLLRDGNYGYTF. For the CDR3, the DNA is TGTGCCAGTCTCCTCCGAGACGGGAACTATGGCTACACCTTC.

This clonotype was picked up many times. The chain carries TRBV11-2 and TRBJ2-2; 11 bases map to TRBD2. V shed 3 bases and J 4 bases; nucleotides not matched to a gene: 7. Germline-derived CDR1 and CDR2 are SGHAT and FQNNGV. The CDR3 loop spans 17 amino acids. CDR3 in amino acids: CASSFTGLAGGTGELFF. The CDR3 nucleotides read TGTGCCAGCAGCTTTACCGGACTAGCGGGTGGCACCGGGGAGCTGTTTTTT.

This clonotype was detected many times. The V gene is TRBV6-2 or TRBV6-3, the J gene TRBJ2-2, with unresolved D. CDR3 size: 16 residues. The V gene lost 2 bases and the J gene lost 4 bases, with 14 bases spanning the gap. The germline V gene encodes CDR1 MNHEY and CDR2 SVGEGT. Here the CDR3 reads CASSYVQPGGTGELFF. DNA of the CDR3: TGTGCCAGCAGTTACGTACAGCCGGGCGGCACCGGGGAGCTGTTTTTT.

This clonotype was picked up many times. V usage is TRBV24-1 and J usage is TRBJ2-3; D may be TRBD2 (5 bases). V dropped 5 bases and J dropped 0 bases, with 11 bases sitting between them. This CDR3 is 15 amino acids long. Germline V lookup: CDR1 KGHDR, CDR2 SFDVKD. The CDR3 is CATSGGERSTDTQYF. The DNA of the CDR3 is TGTGCCACCAGTGGTGGGGAGAGGAGCACAGATACGCAGTATTTT.

DNA for the CDR3: TGCAGCGCCCACAGGGTGAACACTGAAGCTTTCTTT. Its translation: CSAHRVNTEAFF. This chain links TRBV29-1 with TRBJ1-1, with a tentative D call TRBD1 (6 bases). CDR1 is SQVTM and CDR2 is ANQGSEA in the germline V gene. The CDR3 extends over 12 amino acids. Trimming stripped 7 bases from V and 0 bases from J, with 9 bases between.

At least ten counts were recorded for this clonotype. The V call is TRBV7-3, the J call TRBJ2-2, with D unclear. Trimming removed 1 base from V and 4 bases from J, with 13 bases in between. Germline lookup yields CDR1 SGHTA and CDR2 FQGTGA. This CDR3 contains 16 residues. CDR3 bases: TGTGCCAGCAGCTTAAATGGTGTTAGAAGCACCGGGGAGCTGTTTTTT. Translating gives CASSLNGVRSTGELFF.